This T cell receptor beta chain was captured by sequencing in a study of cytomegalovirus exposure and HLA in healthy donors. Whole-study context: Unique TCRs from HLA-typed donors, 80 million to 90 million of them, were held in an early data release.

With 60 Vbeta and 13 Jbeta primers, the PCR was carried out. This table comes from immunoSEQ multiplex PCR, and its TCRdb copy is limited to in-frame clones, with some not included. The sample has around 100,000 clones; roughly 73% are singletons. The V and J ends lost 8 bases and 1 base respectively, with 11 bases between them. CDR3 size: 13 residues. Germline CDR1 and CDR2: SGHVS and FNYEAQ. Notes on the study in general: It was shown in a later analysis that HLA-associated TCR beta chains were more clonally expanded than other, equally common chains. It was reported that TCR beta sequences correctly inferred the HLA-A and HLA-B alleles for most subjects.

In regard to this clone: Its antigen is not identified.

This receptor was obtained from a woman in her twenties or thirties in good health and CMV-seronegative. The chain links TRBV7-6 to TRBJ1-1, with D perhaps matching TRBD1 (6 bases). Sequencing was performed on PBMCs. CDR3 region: CASQQGPNTEAFF. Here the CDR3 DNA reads TGTGCCAGCCAGCAGGGGCCGAACACTGAAGCTTTCTTT.